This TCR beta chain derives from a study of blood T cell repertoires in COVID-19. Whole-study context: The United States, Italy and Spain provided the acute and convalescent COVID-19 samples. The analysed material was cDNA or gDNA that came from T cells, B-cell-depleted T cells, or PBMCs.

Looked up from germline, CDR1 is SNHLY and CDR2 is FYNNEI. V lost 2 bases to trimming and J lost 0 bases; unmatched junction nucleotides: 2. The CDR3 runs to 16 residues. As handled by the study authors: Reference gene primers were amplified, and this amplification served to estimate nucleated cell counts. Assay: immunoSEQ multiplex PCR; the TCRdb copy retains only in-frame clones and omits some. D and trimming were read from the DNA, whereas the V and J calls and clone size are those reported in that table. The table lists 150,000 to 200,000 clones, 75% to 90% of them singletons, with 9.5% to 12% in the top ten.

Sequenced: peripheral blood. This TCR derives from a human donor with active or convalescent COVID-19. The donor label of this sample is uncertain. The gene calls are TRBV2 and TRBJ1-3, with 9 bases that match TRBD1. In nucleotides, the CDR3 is TGTGCCAGCAGTGAAAACAGGGGGCCCTCTGGAAACACCATATATTTT. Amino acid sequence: CASSENRGPSGNTIYF. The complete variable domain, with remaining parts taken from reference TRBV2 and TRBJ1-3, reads EPEVTQTPSHQVTQMGQEVILRCVPISNHLYFYWYRQILGQKVEFLVSFYNNEISEKSEIFDDQFSVERPDGSNFTLKIRSTKLEDSAMYFCASSENRGPSGNTIYFGEGSWLTVV.